This entry lists 14 T cell receptor beta chains sequenced from one sample in a study of blood T cell repertoires in COVID-19. The method was immunoSEQ multiplex PCR; TCRdb's version includes in-frame clones alone and lacks a portion of them. In the table there are a few hundred thousand clones, 75% to 90% of which are singletons. Sequenced input: PBMCs or T cells enriched from blood (not recorded which). The receptors were sampled from a woman aged 25 to 45 who had been exposed to COVID-19.

V gene TRBV4-1 combines with J gene TRBJ1-4; D may be TRBD1 (5 bases). The germline CDR1 and CDR2 sequences are MGHRA and YSYEKL. V was shortened by 0 bases and J by 8 bases, with 7 bases between the two germline ends. The CDR3 is 13 residues long. The CDR3 DNA follows: TGCGCCAGCAGCCAAGAAGGACACGAAAAACTGTTTTTT. Amino acid sequence: CASSQEGHEKLFF.

The rearrangement links TRBV3-1 (or the pseudogene TRBV3-2) to TRBJ1-5; TRBD1 is a possible D gene (6 bases). Germline V gene sequence: CDR1 LGHDT, CDR2 YNNKEL (reference sequence). The CDR3 has 14 amino acids. With 5 bases removed from V and 1 base from J, the gap between germline ends came to 9 bases. The CDR3 coding sequence is TGTGCCAGCAGCTTTGACAGGAGCAATCAGCCCCAGCATTTT. Its translation: CASSFDRSNQPQHF.

In its sample, this clone was seen a few times. The chain couples TRBV5-1 to TRBJ1-6, with D perhaps matching TRBD1 (5 bases). The length of the CDR3 is 15 residues. The germline CDR1 and CDR2 sequences are SGHRS and YFSETQ. Trimming left V 0 bases short and J 8 bases short, with 12 bases between. In DNA, the CDR3 is TGCGCCAGCAGCTTGGTTTTCGGGGGGTATTCACCCCTCCACTTT. This gives the protein CASSLVFGGYSPLHF.

The chain links TRBV19 to TRBJ1-3, with 9 bases fitting TRBD1. The CDR3 loop spans 16 amino acids. Germline assignment: CDR1 LNHDA and CDR2 SQIVND (reference sequence). V lost 6 bases to trimming and J lost 3 bases; unmatched junction nucleotides: 9. As DNA, the CDR3 is TGTGCCAGTAGCCGGGACAGGGCTGTTCTTGGAAACACCATATATTTT. This codes for CASSRDRAVLGNTIYF.

The V and J genes are TRBV12-3 or TRBV12-4 and TRBJ1-1; tentative D call: TRBD1 (5 bases). The CDR3 totals 13 residues. The germline V and J ends were trimmed by 5 bases and 3 bases, with 10 bases remaining between them. This chain's CDR3 is CASSTGGDTEAFF. CDR3 nucleotides: TGTGCCAGCAGTACGGGGGGAGACACTGAAGCTTTCTTT.

This chain joins TRBV25-1 and TRBJ1-1; 7 bases line up with TRBD1. Unmatched junction bases numbered 4, after V lost 5 bases and J lost 7 bases. CDR3 length equals 12 residues. The germline V gene has CDR1 MGHDK and CDR2 SYGVNS. CDR3: CASSWRQGEAFF. In DNA form, the CDR3 reads TGTGCCAGCAGTTGGAGACAGGGTGAAGCTTTCTTT.

DNA of the CDR3: TGCGCCAGCAGCTTGGTGACAGCAAACTATGGCTACACCTTC. Its translation: CASSLVTANYGYTF. V gene TRBV5-1 combines with J gene TRBJ1-2; D may be TRBD1 (5 bases). Trimming pared 0 bases from V and 2 bases from J, leaving 8 bases between. Germline V lookup: CDR1 SGHRS, CDR2 YFSETQ. This CDR3 spans 14 amino acids.

The chain joins TRBV9 to TRBJ2-7; 8 nucleotides match TRBD1. Per germline, CDR1 SGDLS and CDR2 YYNGEE. CDR3 length equals 12 residues. Trimming cost V 7 bases and J 3 bases; bases outside gene matches: 3. The CDR3 DNA follows: TGTGCCAGCGGGACAGGACTCTACGAGCAGTACTTC. It translates to CASGTGLYEQYF.

The V call is TRBV5-1, the J call TRBJ2-2; TRBD1 aligns across 7 bases. CDR1 SGHRS and CDR2 YFSETQ come from the germline V gene. The CDR3 extends over 15 amino acids. J gave up 2 bases and V 4 bases, and 5 bases lay outside the gene matches. The CDR3 coding sequence is TGCGCCAGCAGCGGTGGGACAGTAAACACCGGGGAGCTGTTTTTT. Translation: CASSGGTVNTGELFF.

The rearrangement links TRBV20-1 to TRBJ1-3, with D unresolved. Deletions cut 6 bases from V and 4 bases from J, with 7 bases between. The CDR3 runs 11 residues. CDR1 is DFQATT and CDR2 is SNEGSKA in the germline V gene (reference sequence). CDR3 loop: CSASQGNTIYF. CDR3 nucleotide sequence: TGCAGTGCGTCACAGGGAAACACCATATATTTT.

This CDR3 is CASRFRQPNQPQHF. Here the CDR3 DNA reads TGTGCCAGTCGTTTTCGACAGCCGAATCAGCCCCAGCATTTT. The rearrangement joins TRBV19 to TRBJ1-5; possible D gene TRBD1, 5 bases. CDR1 is LNHDA, CDR2 SQIVND, per germline (reference sequence). This CDR3 has 14 amino acids. V lost 8 bases, J lost 4 bases, and 15 bases lay in between.

This clone was observed a few times. The V and J genes are TRBV19 and TRBJ2-4, with 10 nucleotides matching TRBD1. Trimming cost V 7 bases and J 15 bases; bases outside gene matches: 18. In germline, CDR1 is LNHDA, CDR2 SQIVND (reference sequence). The CDR3 runs 15 residues. In DNA form, the CDR3 reads TGTGCCAGTATCACGACAGGGGGCCTGAGAGCGGTTCCGTACTTC. As protein: CASITTGGLRAVPYF.

The chain has TRBV18 and TRBJ1-3; D might be TRBD1 (5 bases). The CDR3 is 15 residues long. Trimming took 3 bases from V and 4 from J, leaving 13 bases between them. The germline V gene encodes CDR1 KGHSH and CDR2 LQKENI. CDR3 in amino acids: CASSPVQAKGNTIYF. The DNA of the CDR3 is TGTGCCAGCTCACCGGTACAGGCTAAAGGAAACACCATATATTTT.

The chain recombines TRBV19 with TRBJ2-4, with 9 bases identical to TRBD2. Germline trimming cut 5 bases from V and 8 bases from J; bases unmatched to any gene: 4. There are 13 residues in the CDR3. Germline CDR1 reads LNHDA; CDR2 reads SQIVND (reference sequence). The CDR3: CASSLGLADIQYF. The CDR3 bases are TGTGCCAGTAGTCTGGGACTAGCCGACATTCAGTACTTC. Variable domain in full (rest from reference TRBV19 and TRBJ2-4): DGGITQSPKYLFRKEGQNVTLSCEQNLNHDAMYWYRQDPGQGLRLIYYSQIVNDFQKGDIAEGYSVSREKKESFPLTVTSAQKNPTAFYLCASSLGLADIQYFGAGTRLSVL.